This T cell receptor (beta chain) came from a study of control samples from healthy donors and cancer patients. Only one count was recorded for this clone. Germline CDR1 reads MNHEY; CDR2 reads SVGEGT. The CDR3 runs to 15 residues. Trimming stripped 0 bases from V and 0 bases from J, with 8 bases between. Assay: immunoSEQ multiplex PCR; the TCRdb copy retains only in-frame clones and omits some. The data contain some 100,000 clones, more than 85% of them singletons. This receptor was taken from a woman in her forties or fifties in good health. Sequencing was performed on blood. The genes are TRBV6-2 or TRBV6-3 and TRBJ1-1; D unresolved. CDR3 region: CASSYSADMNTEAFF. Here the CDR3 DNA reads TGTGCCAGCAGTTACTCTGCGGATATGAACACTGAAGCTTTCTTT.